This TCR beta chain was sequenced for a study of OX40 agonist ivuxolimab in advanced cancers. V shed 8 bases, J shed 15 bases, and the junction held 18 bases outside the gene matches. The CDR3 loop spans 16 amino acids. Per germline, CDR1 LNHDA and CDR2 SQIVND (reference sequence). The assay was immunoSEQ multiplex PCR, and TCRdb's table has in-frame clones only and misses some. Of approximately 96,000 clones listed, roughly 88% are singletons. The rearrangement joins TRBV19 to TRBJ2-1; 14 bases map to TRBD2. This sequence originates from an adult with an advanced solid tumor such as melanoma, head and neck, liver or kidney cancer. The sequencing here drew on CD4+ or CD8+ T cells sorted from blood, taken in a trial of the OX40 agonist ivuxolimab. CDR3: CASSRRPGLAGGITFF. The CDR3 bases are TGTGCCAGTTCCCGAAGGCCCGGACTAGCGGGGGGTATTACGTTCTTC.